This note documents a single T cell receptor beta chain sequence. The antigen is undetermined. These data come from a study of T-cell reconstitution after alpha-beta-depleted transplantation in children. V lost 4 bases and J 0 bases, leaving 12 bases between the germline ends. CDR1 and CDR2 from the germline V gene are SGHRS and YFSETQ. The CDR3 is 15 residues long. For TCRbeta, the library was prepared with unique molecular identifiers. TCRdb analysed the PCR reads with MiXCR anew, one entry per CDR3 protein. The sample has about 440,000 distinct CDR3 sequences, roughly 44% seen once. Study observations and caveats: One year after transplant, T-cell counts and diversity came mostly from newly produced T cells. Recipient T cells and thymic progenitors that survived were the source of the high TCRbeta diversity seen at day 60 in some patients. As was reported, about two months after transplant, alpha-beta T cells came from several hundred expanded graft clones.

The sample was PBMCs, taken before TCRalphabeta/CD19-depleted stem cell transplant. The sequence was obtained from a girl between 2 and 10 years old with aplastic anemia, due to receive a stem cell transplant. The chain employs TRBV5-1 and TRBJ2-3; D remains ambiguous. The CDR3 DNA is TGCGCCAGCAGCCCGGACGGGCGAAGCACAGATACGCAGTATTTT. It codes for CASSPDGRSTDTQYF.